This T cell receptor (beta chain) was recorded in a study of Graves' ophthalmopathy and Graves' hyperthyroidism. Transcripts of RNA were the source for amplifying TCR beta CDR3 regions. The library came from an HTBI-primed first-round RT-PCR and a second-round multiplex PCR. TCRdb processed the multiplex PCR reads anew with MiXCR; each CDR3 protein has one entry. The sample consists of roughly 500,000 distinct CDR3 sequences, roughly an eighth of them appearing once. This CDR3 has 14 amino acids. J lost 9 bases, V lost 3 bases, and 3 bases had no gene match. This clonotype was counted only a few times.

V gene TRBV12-3 or TRBV12-4 combines with J gene TRBJ1-6; 9 bases agree with TRBD1. The specimen sequenced was blood. This TCR came from a woman in her 30s with Graves' ophthalmopathy. Here the CDR3 DNA reads TGTGCCAGCAGTTTCGGGACAGGGTTTTCACCCCTCCACTTT. This gives the protein CASSFGTGFSPLHF.